A single sample is the source of the 3 T cell receptor beta chains below, sequenced in a study of blood T cell repertoires in COVID-19. The protocol was immunoSEQ multiplex PCR, while the TCRdb copy is restricted to in-frame clones and leaves out a portion. The data contain 66,000 or so clones, roughly 77% of them seen just once; the ten biggest clones take up more than 9.5%. Sequenced sample: peripheral blood. These receptors were taken from a human donor in a cohort sampled during active COVID-19.

The sample holds a few counts of this clone. This sequence joins TRBV4-1 and TRBJ2-7; D is perhaps TRBD2 (5 bases). This CDR3 has 13 residues. CDR1 and CDR2 (germline): MGHRA, YSYEKL. V lost 0 bases and J lost 12, with 15 bases in between. As DNA, the CDR3 is TGCGCCAGCAGCCAAGATAGCGCGTCTAGCTGGTACTTC. Residues: CASSQDSASSWYF.

This chain links TRBV30 with TRBJ1-3, with TRBD1 identical over 8 bases. Looked up from germline, CDR1 is GTSNPN and CDR2 is SVGIG (reference sequence). The CDR3 has 16 residues. V gave up 3 bases and J gave up 4 bases; unmatched junction bases: 11. CDR3 coding DNA: TGTGCCTGGAGGCGAGGGGCAGGGGGCGGCGGAAACACCATATATTTT. It yields the protein CAWRRGAGGGGNTIYF.

The V gene is TRBV5-4, the J gene TRBJ1-1; possibly TRBD1 for D (6 bases). CDR3 size: 14 residues. Deletions cut 2 bases from V and 0 bases from J, with 8 bases between. CDR1 and CDR2 from the germline V gene are SGHNT and YYREEE (reference sequence). CDR3 region: CASSFTGLNTEAFF. In DNA, the CDR3 is TGTGCCAGCAGCTTCACAGGGCTGAACACTGAAGCTTTCTTT.